This T cell receptor beta chain was sequenced for a study of T cell responses to AZD1222 COVID-19 vaccine. Assay: immunoSEQ multiplex PCR; the TCRdb copy retains only in-frame clones and omits some. This table has approximately 150,000 clones, about 92% appearing once. This receptor was identified in an adult in good health. The material sequenced was peripheral blood, taken on day 0 of MenACWY control vaccination.

CDR3 region: CASSASTGTEAFF. DNA for the CDR3: TGTGCCAGCAGCGCCAGCACAGGGACTGAAGCTTTCTTT. This chain joins TRBV9 and TRBJ1-1; D is possibly TRBD1 (6 bases). This CDR3 has 13 residues. The V end lost 3 bases, the J end lost 5 bases, and 11 bases lay between the germline ends. Looked up from germline, CDR1 is SGDLS and CDR2 is YYNGEE.